This T cell receptor (beta chain) was recorded in a study of T-cell memory formation after mild COVID-19. About the study: TCR clusters largely stayed donor specific. Whole-study findings and limits: Contracting clones from day 15 to 85 showed balanced CD4/CD8; later expanders favored CD4+.

The CDR3 is made up of 16 amino acids. The sample holds a few counts of this clonotype. Its antigen is currently unknown. Constant-segment primers were used for 5'RACE, and the resulting TCR alpha and TCR beta cDNA libraries carried sample barcodes and UMIs. TCRdb used MiXCR to reprocess the 5' RACE reads, holding one entry per CDR3 protein. This sample has 350,000 to 550,000 distinct CDR3 sequences; about a sixth occur once, and the top ten carry roughly a fifth. Material: PBMCs or a T cell subset sorted from them (not recorded which). The TCR originated in a man younger than 35 who had mild COVID-19 (a few samples of this study predate the infection). Cell type and time point are not known. V gene TRBV21-1 combines with J gene TRBJ1-5. TRBV21-1 is described as a pseudogene. CDR3 DNA: TGTGCCAGCAGCAAAGACCCAGACTATAGCAATCAGCCCCAGCATTTT. It codes for CASSKDPDYSNQPQHF.